This record looks at one T cell receptor beta chain sequence and its context. Antigen specificity is unknown. TCRdb fed the 5' RACE reads into MiXCR, producing one record per CDR3 protein. The sample consists of 450,000 to 650,000 distinct CDR3 sequences, over 15% of them appearing once. This entry comes from a study of T-cell memory formation after mild COVID-19. Study information: Largely, TCR clusters stayed within a single donor.

The ends were cut back, 0 bases at V and 5 bases at J, with 7 bases in the middle. The CDR3 runs 12 residues. The germline gives CDR1 DFQATT, CDR2 SNEGSKA (reference sequence). Overall study findings and caveats: Pre-infection memory already had some responding clones, implying cross-reactive memory joined. Among clones contracting day 15 to 85, CD4/CD8 was balanced, whereas later expanders leaned CD4+. Still unconfirmed is whether the second-wave clones peaking on day 37 recognized SARS-CoV-2.

Sequenced input: PBMCs or a T cell subset sorted from them (not recorded which). This TCR came from an adult woman who had mild COVID-19 (a few samples of this study predate the infection). Cell type and time point are not known. V and J are TRBV20-1 and TRBJ2-5, with a tentative D call TRBD1 (6 bases). CDR3 protein: CSARDQGETQYF. CDR3 in DNA: TGCAGTGCTAGAGATCAGGGGGAGACCCAGTACTTC.